These 5 T cell receptor beta chains were all obtained from the same sample, sequenced in a study of Tregs in tolerant kidney transplant recipients. Using immunoSEQ multiplex PCR, the repertoire was profiled, and TCRdb retains in-frame clones only, with some absent. The table includes 120,000 or so clones, around 94% detected once. Sequencing was performed on CD4+ T cells from blood. These receptors were taken from a human donor in good health.

This chain connects TRBV5-1 to TRBJ2-3; TRBD1 agrees at 7 bases. With V trimmed by 4 bases and J by 5 bases, 10 bases remained unmatched. The CDR3 loop spans 15 amino acids. Germline loops: CDR1 SGHRS, CDR2 YFSETQ. Here the CDR3 reads CASSITGTAGDTQYF. CDR3 sequence (DNA): TGCGCCAGCAGCATCACCGGGACAGCTGGAGATACGCAGTATTTT.

This chain connects TRBV5-1 to TRBJ2-1; 8 bases are shared with TRBD2. CDR3 length: 14 amino acids. Germline CDR1 and CDR2: SGHRS and YFSETQ. The J segment lost 8 bases and the V segment lost 4 bases, leaving 8 bases of the junction unmatched. Written as DNA, the CDR3 is TGCGCCAGCAGCCGAGCGGGAGACGGCTATGAGCAGTTCTTC. Protein: CASSRAGDGYEQFF.

The genes are TRBV14 and TRBJ1-1; D is ambiguous. With 4 bases removed from V and 2 bases from J, the gap between germline ends came to 11 bases. The CDR3 length is 14 residues. Germline loops: CDR1 SGHDN, CDR2 FVKESK. The chain's CDR3 is CASSLLGYNTEAFF. The CDR3 DNA sequence: TGTGCCAGCAGCCTTCTGGGTTACAACACTGAAGCTTTCTTT.

V usage is TRBV7-9 and J usage is TRBJ2-1, with TRBD2 as a possible D gene (6 bases). The germline V and J ends were trimmed by 5 bases and 6 bases, with 20 bases remaining between them. The CDR3 runs 16 residues. The V gene's germline CDR1 is SEHNR and CDR2 FQNEAQ (reference sequence). DNA of the CDR3: TGTGCCAGCAGCCTTGGACGAACGACTAGTCCCAATGAGCAGTTCTTC. Its protein product is CASSLGRTTSPNEQFF.

This rearrangement joins TRBV27 to TRBJ2-3, with 9 bases that match TRBD2. The CDR3 length is 15 residues. The junction had 8 bases not matched to a gene; V was cut back by 2 bases and J by 8 bases. The germline CDR1 and CDR2 sequences are MNHEY and SMNVEV (reference sequence). The CDR3 reads CASSLKLAGPGTQYF. The DNA for the CDR3 is TGTGCCAGCAGTTTAAAACTAGCGGGCCCCGGTACGCAGTATTTT.